Listed here are 6 T cell receptor beta chains from one sample, sequenced in a study of identifying expanded T cells in peripheral blood (dated by TCRdb to about 2019). The library came from the immunoSEQ multiplex PCR assay. Held by TCRdb, this immuneACCESS table contains in-frame sequences only and omits some clones. Under half of the omission traces to an unresolved V gene where checked; the cause of the rest is unknown. The sample yields approximately 100,000 clones; 88% were counted once. Of the sample, 4% to 4.5% is held by the ten largest clones. Sequenced input: blood. The receptors shown here come from a person aged 18 to 75 in good health.

This chain uses TRBV2 with TRBJ2-7; 9 bases agree with TRBD2. The V gene's germline CDR1 is SNHLY and CDR2 FYNNEI. There are 15 residues in the CDR3. V gave up 5 bases and J gave up 4 bases; unmatched junction bases: 9. CDR3 nucleotides: TGTGCCAGCAGTTCCGAGCGGGGGGCGGGATACGAGCAGTACTTC. It encodes CASSSERGAGYEQYF. The variable domain in full, completed from reference TRBV2 and TRBJ2-7, reads EPEVTQTPSHQVTQMGQEVILRCVPISNHLYFYWYRQILGQKVEFLVSFYNNEISEKSEIFDDQFSVERPDGSNFTLKIRSTKLEDSAMYFCASSSERGAGYEQYFGPGTRLTVT.

The chain recombines TRBV5-8 with TRBJ1-4; D gene unclear. The CDR3 consists of 14 residues. V lost 7 bases, J lost 8 bases, and 18 bases lay in between. Germline CDR1 and CDR2: SGHTS and YDEGEE. CDR3 protein: CASEGGRLDEKLFF. CDR3 coding DNA: TGTGCCAGCGAAGGCGGGAGGCTCGACGAAAAACTGTTTTTT. The variable domain in full, completed from reference TRBV5-8 and TRBJ1-4, reads EAGVTQSPTHLIKTRGQQATLRCSPISGHTSVYWYQQALGLGLQFLLWYDEGEERNRGNFPPRFSGRQFPNYSSELNVNALELEDSALYLCASEGGRLDEKLFFGSGTQLSVL.

The chain employs TRBV5-1 and TRBJ2-1; possibly TRBD1 for D (5 bases). The germline gives CDR1 SGHRS, CDR2 YFSETQ. CDR3 length equals 16 residues. Deletions cut 4 bases from V and 0 bases from J, with 14 bases between. CDR3 loop: CASSLQGQSSYNEQFF. In nucleotides, the CDR3 is TGCGCCAGCAGCCTCCAGGGTCAGAGCTCCTACAATGAGCAGTTCTTC. Full variable domain (missing parts from reference TRBV5-1 and TRBJ2-1): KAGVTQTPRYLIKTRGQQVTLSCSPISGHRSVSWYQQTPGQGLQFLFEYFSETQRNKGNFPGRFSGRQFSNSRSEMNVSTLELGDSALYLCASSLQGQSSYNEQFFGPGTRLTVL.

This clone was counted only a few times. V and J are TRBV4-2 and TRBJ2-2; the match to TRBD1 covers 10 bases. CDR1 and CDR2 (germline): LGHNA, YNFKEQ. CDR3 length equals 16 residues. With 2 bases clipped from V and 1 base from J, the junction kept 1 base outside the gene matches. CDR3 region: CASSQWTGGNTGELFF. CDR3 bases: TGTGCCAGCAGCCAATGGACAGGGGGGAACACCGGGGAGCTGTTTTTT.

This chain uses TRBV27 with TRBJ2-1; 8 bases align to TRBD2. The V segment lost 5 bases and the J segment 4 bases; nucleotides outside the gene matches: 4. The CDR3 sequence is 14 residues long. The germline V gene encodes CDR1 MNHEY and CDR2 SMNVEV (reference sequence). The CDR3: CASSQASGYNEQFF. CDR3 nucleotide sequence: TGTGCCAGCAGTCAGGCTAGCGGGTACAATGAGCAGTTCTTC.

J is TRBJ2-3 and V is TRBV5-1; TRBD2 might be the D (5 bases). Germline lookup yields CDR1 SGHRS and CDR2 YFSETQ. Trimming cost V 0 bases and J 1 base, with 6 bases left between them. This CDR3 comprises 14 residues. The DNA of the CDR3 is TGCGCCAGCAGCTTGGCCGGGGGCACAGATACGCAGTATTTT. It encodes CASSLAGGTDTQYF. The full variable domain, rest sourced from reference TRBV5-1 and TRBJ2-3, is KAGVTQTPRYLIKTRGQQVTLSCSPISGHRSVSWYQQTPGQGLQFLFEYFSETQRNKGNFPGRFSGRQFSNSRSEMNVSTLELGDSALYLCASSLAGGTDTQYFGPGTRLTVL.